This TCR beta chain was sequenced for a study of regulatory T cells in long-lasting Graves disease (dated by TCRdb to about 2021). General notes on the study: Antithyroid drugs had been taken for less than 3 months by newly diagnosed Graves' disease patients. Patients with persistent Graves' disease were compared with patients with newly diagnosed Graves' disease using TCR sequencing and RNA sequencing of peripheral blood. TCR sequencing covered some 13 persistent and roughly 20 newly diagnosed Graves' disease patients, approximately 33 samples in total. The study was conducted in China and was registered as a clinical trial. Points the paper makes about the study in general: The authors noted that the small sample size was a limitation that may lower accuracy. Persistent disease showed preferential use of TRBV28, TRBJ1-2 and TRBJ2-5, whereas newly diagnosed disease favored TRBV20-1 and TRBJ2-1. Sequencing and analysis were restricted to the TCR beta chain. The study examined only peripheral blood because the primary lesion, thyroid tissue, could not be accessed. Compared with newly diagnosed patients, persistent Graves' disease patients had lower TCR Shannon entropy and fewer highly expanded clones, which suggests clonal expansion. A larger number of public clonotypes was shared among persistent patients (fewer than 3,000) than among newly diagnosed patients (roughly 1,000).

Taken with the paper, the label for time point translates to: newly diagnosed GD, antithyroid drugs for less than 3 months. RNA was extracted from PBMCs in TRIzol for both TCR sequencing and RNA sequencing. Graves' disease was diagnosed according to American Thyroid Association guidelines. The patients came from an endocrinology department in Xi'an, China. From each patient, approximately 10 milliliters of peripheral blood was collected into an EDTA anticoagulant tube. Ficoll Paque Plus density gradient separation was used to isolate PBMCs, and no additional T cell sorting was done. An Agilent 2100 Bioanalyzer and agarose gel were used to check RNA quality, while a NanoDrop 2000 measured RNA concentration. The library was built by means of multiplex PCR. Sequencing was performed on an Illumina HiSeq 4000. iRepertoire HTBI primers and Arm-PCR amplification of CDR3 regions were used to construct TCR beta libraries. Before sequencing, the PCR products went through gel purification. The authors' pipeline ran thus. Gene usage analysis of CDR3 amino acid clonotypes relied on the 60 or so TRBV and 13 to 15 TRBJ segments identified across samples. Filtered high-quality paired reads were merged into contigs using COPE and FqMerger. BLAST was used to align contigs to the IMGT TRBV, TRBD and TRBJ reference genes, and CDR3 was defined following IMGT. Any clonotype with a frequency above 0.1% was counted as a highly expanded clone. Repertoire diversity was measured by Shannon entropy, and V-J evenness by the Gini coefficient. Public clonotypes were defined as clonotypes shared by more than one individual. TCRdb reprocessing: public reads trimmed at Q25 with fastp, clones called with MiXCR, in-frame beta chains kept. Every entry covers one CDR3 protein and lists the most common genes and DNA from its rows. None of the V and J calls come from the authors' own analysis; TCRdb made them. This sample lists roughly 420,000 distinct CDR3 sequences; about 15% were detected once. The top ten constitute around 10% of the sample.

Trimming at the junction amounts to 5 bases on V and 11 bases on J, and the germline ends lie 15 bases apart. CDR1 and CDR2, looked up from the germline V gene (reference sequence), are DFQATT and SNEGSKA. Measured from the cysteine to the phenylalanine, the CDR3 is 12 residues long. Only the CDR3 region is kept as DNA, spanning 36 bases read in frame from base 1. This clonotype was seen repeatedly, ten times or more. Its antigen remains undetermined. It has no much larger one-base neighbor in the sample; base qualities were not kept. These data also featured in a second study, about T cells in Graves' hyperthyroidism and ophthalmopathy. The second study, in turn, reports: Stable Graves' hyperthyroidism was defined as the absence of progression to ophthalmopathy over 18 months of follow-up. Hyperthyroidism patients were aged 18 to 65 years and newly diagnosed, with disease duration of less than 2 months. Any patient with an uncontrolled infection, another autoimmune disease, pregnancy or lactation was excluded. Clinical symptoms, serum thyroxine and TRAb, thyroid ultrasound, and orbital computed tomography formed the basis for the diagnoses. The first round of RT-PCR for the TCR CDR3 was performed with the HTBI primer set and the Qiagen OneStep RT-PCR kit. Most expanded thyroid clonotypes (frequency above 0.001) were also found in blood, which suggests that blood repertoires may mirror thyroid immune responses. Ophthalmopathy was separated from stable hyperthyroidism by a 13 V-J signature model, with about 86% sensitivity and about 81% specificity obtained in cross-validation and 80%/75% obtained in testing. During validation, the model predicted progression to ophthalmopathy a median of about 6.5 months ahead of onset, with roughly 65% sensitivity and 72% to 80% specificity. To identify TCR V-J signatures that set the groups apart, the researchers used a discovery cohort of 100 patients, made up of 43 with Graves' ophthalmopathy and about 60 with stable Graves' hyperthyroidism. Whether ophthalmopathy could be predicted prospectively was tested in an independent validation cohort made up of approximately 19 hyperthyroidism patients plus 17 patients who later progressed to ophthalmopathy. The approximately 95 discovery patients were divided at random into training and test sets in a 7:3 ratio. In addition, the study compared T-cell repertoires in thyroid tissue and in blood from roughly six Graves' hyperthyroidism patients. Following sampling, methimazole starting at 30 mg daily was given to hyperthyroidism patients, and high-dose intravenous methylprednisolone was given to ophthalmopathy patients. A second multiplex PCR round built the libraries, followed by size selection and purification. Libraries were sequenced paired-end with 100 bp reads on an Illumina HiSeq2000. Raw data were processed with SOAPnuke, discarding reads with adapters, uncalled bases, mean Phred below 15, or no exact constant-primer or identifier match. High-quality paired reads were merged using COPE v1.2.5, and each unique nucleotide sequence was defined as a clonotype. MiTCR v1.1 was used to align clonotypes to the IMGT TRBV, TRBD and TRBJ reference segments. Analysis was restricted to V-J combinations with a frequency above 0.0001, which covered 98% to 99.2% of repertoires. A TCS score was defined as the ratio between F50 (clonal expansion) and ExV (chaos), using BLOSUM62-based TCRdist between CDR3 peptides within each V-J. Welch's t-statistics and random forest reduced roughly 540 V-J features to 13, which were used in a naive Bayes classifier (R e1071). Sample size was not statistically predetermined, and blinding of investigators to group allocation was not performed. The paper reports TCR Vbeta CDR3 sequencing of approximately 140 peripheral blood samples: 43 ophthalmopathy, under 80 hyperthyroidism and approximately 17 progressor patients.

This sequence was found in a woman in her twenties or thirties with Graves disease. Donor details come from another sample of the same person, matched by shared clones. The source material was peripheral blood mononuclear cells (PBMCs), sampled at new diagnosis, from a patient treated with antithyroid drugs. The sequence is built from TRBV20-1 and TRBJ1-4; the D gene is perhaps TRBD1, on 5 matching bases. The CDR3 amino acid sequence is: CSARDSPGKLFF. The DNA sequence reads TGCAGTGCTCGGGACTCCCCCGGGAAACTGTTTTTT.